This T cell receptor beta chain was observed in a study of cytomegalovirus exposure and HLA in healthy donors. Study results and limitations: Segments of the TCR beta V type were, in most cases, productive about 90% or about 30% of the time in an earlier analysis. Several V segments, TRBV6-2 and TRBV6-3 among them, could not be told apart and were dropped. Later analysis showed TCR association rates varying by HLA locus, highest for DRB1 and lowest for HLA-C. Across all donors, roughly uniform sequencing depth was an assumption of the presence/absence analyses.

The germline CDR1 and CDR2 sequences are LNHDA and SQIVND (reference sequence). V was shortened by 3 bases and J by 0 bases, with 20 bases between the two germline ends. The CDR3 consists of 18 residues. In the case of this clone: As yet, its antigen is unknown.

PCR amplification relied on 60 Vbeta primers (plus 13 Jbeta primers). Sequencing used immunoSEQ multiplex PCR; TCRdb keeps in-frame clones, though not all of them. The sample lists around 62,000 clones; 70% to 85% were seen once. The source of this sequence is a man in his 60s in good health and CMV-seropositive. The sample taken for sequencing was PBMCs. J is TRBJ1-1 and V is TRBV19; TRBD1 might be the D (5 bases). In DNA, the CDR3 is TGTGCCAGTAGTATTGTGGGTCCGCGACAGAAACTGAACACTGAAGCTTTCTTT. This gives the protein CASSIVGPRQKLNTEAFF.